Listed below are T cell receptor beta chains from one sample, sequenced in a study of T cells in Graves' hyperthyroidism and ophthalmopathy. TCRdb re-called the multiplex PCR reads through MiXCR, storing one row per CDR3 protein. The sample yields 660,000 or so distinct CDR3 sequences, just under 45% seen once. The specimen was peripheral blood or thyroid tissue (not recorded which). These TCRs come from an adult man with Graves' disease, either hyperthyroidism or ophthalmopathy (not recorded which). Both conserved end residues are part of each CDR3. The D gene is left open where the match is weak. A row's size may be missing; if present it is once, few, many or a size class.

>many|TRBV24-1|TRBD1|TRBJ2-7
CSTSDGQGAGEQYF
TGTTCCACCAGTGATGGACAGGGGGCGGGCGAGCAGTACTTC
>few|TRBV2|NA|TRBJ1-1
CASTSPSSRRVGGNTEAFF
TGTGCCAGCACCTCGCCCAGTTCCAGGAGGGTAGGGGGGAACACTGAAGCTTTCTTT
>many|TRBV7-3|TRBD1|TRBJ1-1
CASSQGVNTEAFF
TGTGCCAGCAGTCAGGGGGTGAACACTGAAGCTTTCTTT
>NA|TRBV20-1|NA|TRBJ1-1
CSAEVPRRATRVNTEAFF
TGCAGTGCTGAGGTGCCTAGGCGGGCGACCCGTGTGAACACTGAAGCTTTCTTT
>many|TRBV29-1|TRBD1|TRBJ1-2
CSVARTGYGYTF
TGCAGCGTCGCCCGGACAGGGTATGGCTACACCTTC
>many|TRBV7-2|NA|TRBJ1-2
CASSLAWDKTNYGYTF
TGTGCCAGCAGCTTAGCATGGGACAAGACTAACTATGGCTACACCTTC
>NA|TRBV29-1|NA|TRBJ1-2
CSVPKLAYGYTF
TGCAGCGTCCCGAAATTGGCCTACGGCTACACCTTC
>NA|TRBV19|NA|TRBJ1-3
CASSPPGGGSSGNTIYF
TGTGCCAGTAGTCCCCCGGGGGGGGGGAGCTCTGGAAACACCATATATTTT
>few|TRBV20-1|TRBD2|TRBJ2-7
CSARDRLRGGQVEQYF
TGCAGTGCTAGAGATCGGTTACGCGGGGGGCAGGTCGAGCAGTACTTC
>many|TRBV7-9|TRBD1|TRBJ1-2
CASSSTGMSYGYTF
TGTGCCAGCAGCTCGACAGGGATGAGCTATGGCTACACCTTC
>NA|TRBV18|NA|TRBJ2-7
CASSPRDSYSYEQYF
TGTGCCAGCTCACCGCGGGACAGTTACTCCTACGAGCAGTACTTC
>NA|TRBV5-1|NA|TRBJ2-6
CASSLAPPIGSGANVLTF
TGCGCCAGCAGCTTGGCACCCCCGATCGGCTCTGGGGCCAACGTCCTGACTTTC
>many|TRBV2|NA|TRBJ1-1
CASTENTEAFF
TGTGCCAGCACAGAGAACACTGAAGCTTTCTTT
>once|TRBV11-1|TRBD2|TRBJ2-5
CASSLSSGGPQETQYF
TGTGCCAGCAGCTTGAGTAGCGGGGGGCCCCAAGAGACCCAGTACTTC
>NA|TRBV20-1|NA|TRBJ1-4
CSARDSGVFF
TGCAGTGCTAGAGATTCGGGGGTGTTTTTT
>NA|TRBV7-6|NA|TRBJ2-2
CASSVAPKNTGELFF
TGTGCCAGCAGCGTTGCGCCGAAAAACACCGGGGAGCTGTTTTTT
>NA|TRBV25-1|NA|TRBJ1-1
CASRQQGRDTEAFF
TGTGCCAGCAGGCAACAGGGCCGGGACACTGAAGCTTTCTTT
>many|TRBV6-5|NA|TRBJ2-5
CASSFPTWKTQYF
TGTGCCAGCAGTTTCCCGACATGGAAGACCCAGTACTTC
>NA|TRBV2|NA|TRBJ1-1
CASSPHGGEAFF
TGTGCCAGCAGCCCCCACGGGGGTGAAGCTTTCTTT
>many|TRBV7-8|NA|TRBJ1-5
CASSFPNQPQHF
TGTGCCAGCAGCTTCCCAAACCAGCCCCAGCATTTT
>few|TRBV9|NA|TRBJ2-7
CASSVGNGVDEQYF
TGTGCCAGCAGCGTAGGAAACGGGGTCGACGAGCAGTACTTC
>NA|TRBV7-3|NA|TRBJ2-2
CASSLDRAGTPELFF
TGTGCCAGCAGCTTGGATAGGGCGGGGACCCCAGAGCTGTTTTTT
>NA|TRBV15|NA|TRBJ2-5
CATSRDRRGTTGETQYF
TGTGCCACCAGCAGAGATCGGAGGGGGACGACGGGGGAGACCCAGTACTTC
>many|TRBV2|NA|TRBJ1-4
CASSEYAGVEEKLFF
TGTGCCAGCAGTGAATATGCAGGGGTTGAAGAAAAACTGTTTTTT
>few|TRBV5-1|NA|TRBJ2-7
CASSLLTAYEQYF
TGCGCCAGCAGCCTCCTGACAGCTTACGAGCAGTACTTC
>NA|TRBV25-1|NA|TRBJ1-6
CASSAAGYNSPLHF
TGTGCCAGCAGTGCGGCGGGGTATAATTCACCCCTCCACTTT
>once|TRBV12-3/TRBV12-4|NA|TRBJ1-2
CASSLEGWSYGYTF
TGTGCCAGCAGCTTAGAGGGCTGGAGCTATGGCTACACCTTC
>NA|TRBV10-3|TRBD1|TRBJ1-6
CAISGGGQDGSSPLHF
TGTGCCATCAGTGGAGGGGGACAGGATGGCAGTTCACCCCTCCACTTT
>NA|TRBV7-6|NA|TRBJ2-7
CASSQVQGSDYEQYF
TGTGCCAGCAGCCAAGTCCAGGGGAGTGACTACGAGCAGTACTTC
>NA|TRBV6-1|NA|TRBJ1-5
CASSELGDPQHF
TGTGCCAGCAGTGAATTGGGGGATCCCCAGCATTTT
>NA|TRBV7-6|NA|TRBJ1-2
CASSATTGTTGGYTF
TGTGCCAGCAGCGCAACAACCGGGACAACCGGCGGCTACACCTTC
>many|TRBV7-9|TRBD1|TRBJ1-2
CASSFRGGDGYTF
TGTGCCAGCAGCTTTCGAGGGGGCGATGGCTACACCTTC
>NA|TRBV19|NA|TRBJ2-5
CASTSRTSTFQETQYF
TGTGCCAGTACCTCCCGGACCTCGACTTTCCAAGAGACCCAGTACTTC
>NA|TRBV24-1|NA|TRBJ1-5
CASSPPDFDQPQHF
TGTGCCAGCTCACCACCGGACTTTGATCAGCCCCAGCATTTT
>NA|TRBV7-3|TRBD1|TRBJ1-6
CASSPRQGADNSPLHF
TGTGCCAGCAGCCCTCGACAGGGGGCAGATAATTCACCCCTCCACTTT
>many|TRBV7-9|NA|TRBJ2-7
CASSQDKANYEQYF
TGTGCCAGCAGCCAAGATAAGGCAAACTACGAGCAGTACTTC
>many|TRBV7-8|NA|TRBJ1-1
CASSLEVDTEAFF
TGTGCCAGCAGCTTAGAGGTCGACACTGAAGCTTTCTTT
>few|TRBV12-5|NA|TRBJ1-1
CASDPGALNTEAFF
TGTGCTAGTGACCCAGGAGCCTTGAACACTGAAGCTTTCTTT
>many|TRBV7-9|NA|TRBJ2-7
CASSDDSYEQYF
TGTGCCAGCAGCGACGACAGCTACGAGCAGTACTTC
>many|TRBV7-9|NA|TRBJ2-7
CASSAQDGERYF
TGTGCCAGCAGCGCCCAGGACGGAGAGCGGTACTTC
>NA|TRBV7-2|NA|TRBJ2-3
CASSNQGRDTQYF
TGTGCCAGCAGCAATCAGGGGCGAGATACGCAGTATTTT
>many|TRBV12-3/TRBV12-4|NA|TRBJ1-2
CASRTGQPGYGYTF
TGTGCCAGCAGAACAGGGCAGCCAGGGTATGGCTACACCTTC
>many|TRBV29-1|NA|TRBJ2-6
CSVRGFLPGANVLTF
TGCAGCGTACGAGGGTTTCTTCCCGGGGCCAACGTCCTGACTTTC
>many|TRBV19|NA|TRBJ2-7
CASSATGSNYEQYF
TGTGCCAGTAGTGCCACAGGGTCAAACTACGAGCAGTACTTC
>once|TRBV25-1|TRBD2|TRBJ2-7
CASTPGLAGRYEQYF
TGTGCCAGCACCCCGGGACTAGCGGGACGCTACGAGCAGTACTTC
>many|TRBV15|TRBD1|TRBJ1-2
CATSRAQQGDGYTF
TGTGCCACCAGCAGAGCGCAACAGGGGGATGGCTACACCTTC
>NA|TRBV20-1|TRBD2|TRBJ2-5
CSARRREGRIGETQYF
TGCAGTGCTAGACGGCGGGAGGGCCGAATAGGGGAGACCCAGTACTTC
>NA|TRBV7-6|NA|TRBJ2-3
CASSPWAGSTDTQYF
TGTGCCAGCAGCCCCTGGGCGGGGAGCACAGATACGCAGTATTTT
>NA|TRBV7-8|TRBD1|TRBJ1-1
CAGSPNRDRGMSFF
TGTGCCGGCAGCCCTAACCGGGACAGGGGGATGTCTTTCTTT
>NA|TRBV2|NA|TRBJ1-1
CASEADTYMNTEAFF
TGTGCCAGCGAGGCCGACACCTACATGAACACTGAAGCTTTCTTT
>many|TRBV7-9|TRBD2|TRBJ2-1
CASSLGGSEFF
TGTGCCAGCAGCTTAGGCGGGAGTGAGTTCTTC
>NA|TRBV19|NA|TRBJ1-2
CARRGRSSYGYTF
TGTGCCAGAAGGGGCCGGAGCTCCTATGGCTACACCTTC
>NA|TRBV11-2|NA|TRBJ2-3
CASSPRGGLRTDTQYF
TGTGCCAGCAGCCCGAGGGGGGGTCTGAGAACAGATACGCAGTATTTT
>few|TRBV19|TRBD1|TRBJ2-7
CASKSRGNSYEQYF
TGTGCCAGCAAATCCAGGGGGAACTCCTACGAGCAGTACTTC
>few|TRBV19|TRBD1|TRBJ1-5
CASSIPRGPDQPQHF
TGTGCCAGTAGTATCCCCAGGGGGCCCGATCAGCCCCAGCATTTT
>NA|TRBV7-9|NA|TRBJ1-2
CASSYSGSPYGYTF
TGTGCCAGCAGTTACTCCGGTTCCCCCTATGGCTACACCTTC